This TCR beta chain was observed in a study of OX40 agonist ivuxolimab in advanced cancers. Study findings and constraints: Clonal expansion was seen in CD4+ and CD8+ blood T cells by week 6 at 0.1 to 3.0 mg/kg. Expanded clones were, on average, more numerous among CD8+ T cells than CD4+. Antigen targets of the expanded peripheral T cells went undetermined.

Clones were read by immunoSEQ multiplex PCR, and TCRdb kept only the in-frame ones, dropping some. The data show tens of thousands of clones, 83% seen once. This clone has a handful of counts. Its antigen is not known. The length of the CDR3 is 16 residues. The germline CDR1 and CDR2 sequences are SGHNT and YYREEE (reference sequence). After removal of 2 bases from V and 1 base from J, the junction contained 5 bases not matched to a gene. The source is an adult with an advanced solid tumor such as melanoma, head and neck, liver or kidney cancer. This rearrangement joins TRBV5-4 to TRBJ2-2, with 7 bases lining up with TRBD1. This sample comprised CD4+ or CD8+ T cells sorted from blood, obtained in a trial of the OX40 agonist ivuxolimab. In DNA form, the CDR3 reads TGTGCCAGCAGCTTACAGGGGTATGGGAACACCGGGGAGCTGTTTTTT. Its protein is CASSLQGYGNTGELFF. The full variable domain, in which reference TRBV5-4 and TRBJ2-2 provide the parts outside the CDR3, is ETGVTQSPTHLIKTRGQQVTLRCSSQSGHNTVSWYQQALGQGPQFIFQYYREEENGRGNFPPRFSGLQFPNYSSELNVNALELDDSALYLCASSLQGYGNTGELFFGEGSRLTVL.